This entry lists 17 T cell receptor beta chains sequenced from one sample in a study of blood T cell repertoires in COVID-19. Only in-frame clones appear in the TCRdb table, and some are missing; sequencing was by immunoSEQ multiplex PCR. The table lists more than 350,000 clones, 70% to 90% of them singletons. The sequencing input was peripheral blood. All receptors derive from a woman aged 25 to 39 with COVID-19, enrolled during active disease.

The CDR3 sequence is CATSGRANNQPQHF. The DNA for the CDR3 is TGTGCCACCAGTGGCAGGGCCAACAATCAGCCCCAGCATTTT. V gene TRBV24-1 combines with J gene TRBJ1-5, with a possible D match to TRBD1 (5 bases). The V gene lost 5 bases and the J gene lost 3 bases, with 10 bases spanning the gap. Germline V lookup: CDR1 KGHDR, CDR2 SFDVKD. The CDR3 consists of 14 residues.

V gene TRBV19 combines with J gene TRBJ2-2; a possible D gene is TRBD1 (5 bases). V dropped 3 bases and J dropped 7 bases, with 12 bases sitting between them. The CDR3 runs to 14 residues. The germline gives CDR1 LNHDA, CDR2 SQIVND (reference sequence). The CDR3 region has the DNA TGTGCCAGTAGTATGTCTGACAGAGGCGGGGAGCTGTTTTTT. Translation gives CASSMSDRGGELFF.

The rearrangement uses TRBV28 and TRBJ1-2; the D is unclear. Germline V gene lookup returns CDR1 MDHEN and CDR2 SYDVKM. This CDR3 contains 12 residues. The V end was cut by 7 bases, the J end by 3 bases, with 9 bases between. The chain's CDR3 is CASNIRDYGYTF. In DNA form, the CDR3 reads TGTGCCAGCAATATCCGGGACTATGGCTACACCTTC.

The rearrangement uses TRBV19 and TRBJ1-6; D is ambiguous. The V end lost 3 bases, the J end lost 0 bases, and 9 bases lay between the germline ends. CDR1 is LNHDA, CDR2 SQIVND, per germline (reference sequence). This CDR3 has 16 amino acids. The CDR3 DNA reads TGTGCCAGTAGTATCCGTCCCAGCTCCTATAATTCACCCCTCCACTTT. Translation gives CASSIRPSSYNSPLHF.

V usage is TRBV19 and J usage is TRBJ1-3; 8 bases map to TRBD1. Germline-derived CDR1 and CDR2 are LNHDA and SQIVND (reference sequence). The J segment lost 3 bases and the V segment lost 5 bases, leaving 6 bases of the junction unmatched. This CDR3 region has 15 residues. The CDR3 DNA sequence: TGTGCCAGTAGTCCCCAGGGGGCGATTGGAAACACCATATATTTT. Translated: CASSPQGAIGNTIYF.

In DNA form, the CDR3 reads TGTGCCAGCAGTTCGGAGGCGCGTCAGCCCCAGCATTTT. Protein sequence: CASSSEARQPQHF. The chain has TRBV6-2 or TRBV6-3 and TRBJ1-5; D not resolved. Trimming cost V 4 bases and J 6 bases, with 10 bases left between them. The CDR3 spans 13 residues. Germline CDR1 is MNHEY and CDR2 is SVGEGT.

The chain is built from TRBV3-1 (or the pseudogene TRBV3-2) and TRBJ1-4; no clear D gene. CDR1 LGHDT and CDR2 YNNKEL come from the germline V gene (reference sequence). The V and J ends lost 4 bases and 1 base respectively, with 10 bases between them. The CDR3 runs to 15 residues. The CDR3 sequence: CASSLNTKTNEKLFF. Here the CDR3 DNA reads TGTGCCAGCAGCCTAAACACCAAAACTAATGAAAAACTGTTTTTT.

This clone has a handful of counts. The J gene is TRBJ1-2, the V gene TRBV28; D is unclear. The V and J ends lost 7 bases and 0 bases respectively, with 15 bases between them. Germline CDR1 MDHEN, CDR2 SYDVKM. This CDR3 has 15 residues. The CDR3 region has the DNA TGTGCCAGCATATCCCGGCGGATAGCTAACTATGGCTACACCTTC. Its protein is CASISRRIANYGYTF.

The J gene is TRBJ2-2, the V gene TRBV4-3; 7 bases are shared with TRBD2. Germline V gene data show CDR1 as LGHNA and CDR2 as YSLEER. With V trimmed by 3 bases and J by 7 bases, 17 bases remained unmatched. This CDR3 spans 18 amino acids. The CDR3 loop is CASSQAIVGGSPGGELFF. The CDR3 nucleotides read TGCGCCAGCAGCCAGGCCATAGTCGGGGGGTCTCCGGGCGGGGAGCTGTTTTTT.

The chain combines TRBV27 with TRBJ2-1, with 10 bases matching TRBD2. This CDR3 region has 15 residues. V gave up 5 bases and J gave up 4 bases; unmatched junction bases: 5. Germline V lookup: CDR1 MNHEY, CDR2 SMNVEV (reference sequence). The CDR3 DNA is TGTGCCAGCAGTAAGCGACTAGCGGGTTACAATGAGCAGTTCTTC. As protein: CASSKRLAGYNEQFF.

The J gene is TRBJ2-3, the V gene TRBV4-1, with D possibly being TRBD2 (7 bases). The CDR3 has 17 residues. The germline V gene encodes CDR1 MGHRA and CDR2 YSYEKL. The V end lost 0 bases, the J end lost 3 bases, and 16 bases lay between the germline ends. The CDR3 nucleotides read TGCGCCAGCAGCCAAGATCGAGGGGGAGGGCCAACAGATACGCAGTATTTT. Its protein product is CASSQDRGGGPTDTQYF.

The chain joins TRBV3-1 (or the pseudogene TRBV3-2) to TRBJ2-3, with 8 bases identical to TRBD2. Germline CDR1 reads LGHDT; CDR2 reads YNNKEL (reference sequence). Germline trimming cut 3 bases from V and 6 bases from J; bases unmatched to any gene: 11. The CDR3 extends over 16 amino acids. CDR3 loop: CASSQPPGLGIDTQYF. For the CDR3, the DNA is TGTGCCAGCAGCCAGCCCCCGGGACTAGGGATTGATACGCAGTATTTT.

The chain links TRBV6-6 to TRBJ2-5, with D perhaps matching TRBD1 (6 bases). V shed 2 bases and J shed 5 bases, with 18 bases lying between them. Germline V lookup: CDR1 MNHNY, CDR2 SVGAGI (reference sequence). The CDR3 length is 16 residues. The CDR3 here is CASSYPNRDTLETQYF. The CDR3, as DNA: TGTGCCAGCAGTTACCCCAACCGGGACACCCTGGAGACCCAGTACTTC.

The chain links TRBV7-9 to TRBJ2-1; TRBD2 agrees at 10 bases. With V trimmed by 2 bases and J by 7 bases, 2 bases remained unmatched. CDR3 length equals 14 residues. Germline V CDR1 and CDR2: SEHNR, FQNEAQ (reference sequence). The CDR3 coding sequence is TGTGCCAGCAGCTTATTAGCGGGGGGAAATGAGCAGTTCTTC. Protein sequence: CASSLLAGGNEQFF.

The chain links TRBV18 to TRBJ2-4; D gene unclear. The CDR3 is 17 amino acids. V was clipped by 2 bases and J by 2 bases, with 16 bases between them. The germline gives CDR1 KGHSH, CDR2 LQKENI. This chain's CDR3 is CASSPVADLVSKNIQYF. The DNA for the CDR3 is TGTGCCAGCTCACCAGTCGCAGATCTCGTTTCCAAAAACATTCAGTACTTC. Full variable domain (remainder filled in from reference TRBV18 and TRBJ2-4): NAGVMQNPRHLVRRRGQEARLRCSPMKGHSHVYWYRQLPEEGLKFMVYLQKENIIDESGMPKERFSAEFPKEGPSILRIQQVVRGDSAAYFCASSPVADLVSKNIQYFGAGTRLSVL.

The genes are TRBV9 and TRBJ1-3; no definite D call. Trimming cost V 3 bases and J 0 bases, with 16 bases left between them. Germline V lookup: CDR1 SGDLS, CDR2 YYNGEE. The CDR3 runs 17 residues. CDR3 amino acids: CASSATKPLYSGNTIYF. CDR3 DNA: TGTGCCAGCAGCGCGACAAAACCTCTCTACTCTGGAAACACCATATATTTT.

The V call is TRBV18, the J call TRBJ1-2; D is unclear. There are 14 residues in the CDR3. V was pared by 5 bases and J by 0 bases, with 10 bases between. Germline loops: CDR1 KGHSH, CDR2 LQKENI. In nucleotides, the CDR3 is TGTGCCAGCTCATCGGAGAGAGCTAACTATGGCTACACCTTC. Amino acids: CASSSERANYGYTF.